The sequence of this T cell receptor (beta chain) was determined in a study of T-cell memory formation after mild COVID-19. TCRdb fed the 5' RACE reads into MiXCR, producing one record per CDR3 protein. The table lists approximately 100,000 distinct CDR3 sequences, over 15% of them singletons, with roughly 31% in the top ten. This clonotype occurred a few times. This clonotype was obtained from an adult woman who had mild COVID-19 (a few samples of this study predate the infection). Cell type and time point are not known. The material sequenced was PBMCs or a T cell subset sorted from them (not recorded which).

The CDR3 nucleotides read TGTGCCAGCAGCCCGGTTCCTGGACTAGCGGGGGGGTACAATGAGCAGTTCTTC. This codes for CASSPVPGLAGGYNEQFF. The V call is TRBV7-6, the J call TRBJ2-1; 15 bases agree with TRBD2. J gave up 4 bases and V 5 bases, and 9 bases lay outside the gene matches. The germline gives CDR1 SGHVS, CDR2 FNYEAQ. The CDR3 runs to 18 residues.